This TCR beta chain originates from a study of response to subunit inactivated influenza vaccine. This CDR3 spans 13 amino acids. Trimming took 3 bases from V and 7 from J, leaving 12 bases between them. CDR1 is MDHEN, CDR2 SYDVKM, per germline. TCRdb reanalysed the RT-PCR reads using MiXCR and keeps one entry per CDR3 protein. The profile shows roughly 700,000 distinct CDR3 sequences, approximately 14% of them singletons. Points from the study as a whole: T cells newly recruited by each seasonal influenza vaccination are few, the authors suggested.

This clonotype was seen a handful of times. The antigen is undetermined. The sequenced sample was PBMCs from blood, obtained about 14 days before vaccination. This receptor was obtained from a man aged 50 to 59 who received an inactivated influenza vaccine. The chain links TRBV28 to TRBJ2-5; D is ambiguous. The CDR3 nucleotides read TGTGCCAGCAGTTTGTTGGGATTTCGGACCCAGTACTTC. It specifies CASSLLGFRTQYF.